This TCR beta chain is drawn from a study of PD-1 blockade in classical Hodgkin lymphoma. The protocol was immunoSEQ multiplex PCR, while the TCRdb copy is restricted to in-frame clones and leaves out a portion. The table lists 39,000 or so clones, 86% of them singletons, with more than 5.5% in the top ten. Notes on this clone: No antigen is known for it.

Every patient relapsed after autologous stem cell transplantation, and brentuximab vedotin exposure varied. Whole-study findings and limits: TCR diversity at baseline was reported to be reduced in newly diagnosed patients relative to healthy donors. Factors driving the repertoire differences, possibly disease activity or prior therapy, remain undefined.

Sequenced here: peripheral blood mononuclear cells (PBMCs), sampled before the second cycle of nivolumab. This TCR derives from a human donor with classical Hodgkin lymphoma.

CDR3 sequence reads: CASSRFGTELAKNIQYF. The DNA for the CDR3 is TGTGCCAGTAGTAGGTTCGGGACAGAATTAGCCAAAAACATTCAGTACTTC. V gene TRBV19 combines with J gene TRBJ2-4; 7 positions match TRBD1. Losses at the gene ends were 4 bases for V and 0 bases for J; bases not matched to a gene: 9. CDR1 is LNHDA, CDR2 SQIVND, per germline (reference sequence). CDR3 length: 17 residues.